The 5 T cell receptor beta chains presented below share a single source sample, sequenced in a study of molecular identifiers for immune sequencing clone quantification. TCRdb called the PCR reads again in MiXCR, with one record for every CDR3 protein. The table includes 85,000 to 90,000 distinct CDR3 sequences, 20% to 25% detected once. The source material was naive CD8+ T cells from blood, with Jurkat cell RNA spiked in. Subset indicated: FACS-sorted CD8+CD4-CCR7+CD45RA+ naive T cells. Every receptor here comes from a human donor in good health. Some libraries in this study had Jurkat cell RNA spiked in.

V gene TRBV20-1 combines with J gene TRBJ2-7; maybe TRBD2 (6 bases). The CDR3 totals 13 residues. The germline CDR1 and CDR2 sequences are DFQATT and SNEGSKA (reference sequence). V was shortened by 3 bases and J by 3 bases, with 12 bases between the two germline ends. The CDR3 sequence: CSASSSESYEQYF. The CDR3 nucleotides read TGCAGTGCTAGTTCTAGCGAAAGCTACGAGCAGTACTTC.

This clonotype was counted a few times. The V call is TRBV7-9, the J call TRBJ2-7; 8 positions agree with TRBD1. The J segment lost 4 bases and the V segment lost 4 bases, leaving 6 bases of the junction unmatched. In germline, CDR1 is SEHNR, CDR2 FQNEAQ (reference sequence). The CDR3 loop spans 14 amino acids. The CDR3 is CASSSDRAPYEQYF. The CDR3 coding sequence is TGTGCCAGCAGCTCGGACAGGGCTCCATACGAGCAGTACTTC.

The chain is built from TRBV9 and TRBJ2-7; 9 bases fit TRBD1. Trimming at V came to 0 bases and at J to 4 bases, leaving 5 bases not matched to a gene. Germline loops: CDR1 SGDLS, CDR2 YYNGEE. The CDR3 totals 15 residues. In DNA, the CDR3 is TGTGCCAGCAGCGTAGGGGGACAGGGAAGGTACGAGCAGTACTTC. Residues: CASSVGGQGRYEQYF.

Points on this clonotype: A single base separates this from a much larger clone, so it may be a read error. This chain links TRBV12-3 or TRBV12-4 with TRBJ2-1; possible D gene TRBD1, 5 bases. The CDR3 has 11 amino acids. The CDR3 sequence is CASTQGNEQSF. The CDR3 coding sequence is TGTGCCAGCACCCAGGGAAATGAGCAGTCCTTC.

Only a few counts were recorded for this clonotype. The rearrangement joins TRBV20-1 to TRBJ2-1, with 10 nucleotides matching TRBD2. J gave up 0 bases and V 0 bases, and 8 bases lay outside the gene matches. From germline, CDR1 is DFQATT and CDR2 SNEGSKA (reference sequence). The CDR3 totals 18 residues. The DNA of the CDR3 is TGCAGTGCTAGAGATTTAAGCGGGAGGGGTCTCTCCTACAATGAGCAGTTCTTC. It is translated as CSARDLSGRGLSYNEQFF.